This entry concerns a single TCR beta chain. Its antigen remains unidentified. The data belong to a study of cytomegalovirus exposure and HLA in healthy donors. Study-level points and caveats: Associated with cytomegalovirus, according to the listing, were around 170 TCR beta chains. Accurate predictions that matched the HLA-A and HLA-B alleles of most subjects were reportedly made from TCR beta sequences. When analyzed later, a missense DCLRE1C variant was found to be linked to TCR beta V- and J-gene trimming.

The CDR3 is made up of 13 amino acids. The germline V gene encodes CDR1 KGHSH and CDR2 LQKENI. Trimming took off 3 bases at V and 2 bases at J, with 5 bases between the two ends. 60 Vbeta and 13 Jbeta primers were used in PCR. Assay: immunoSEQ multiplex PCR; the TCRdb copy retains only in-frame clones and omits some. The sample carries approximately 160,000 clones, approximately 78% recorded once. Input material: PBMCs. This receptor was taken from a woman between 18 and 29 years old in good health and CMV-seronegative. This chain uses TRBV18 with TRBJ1-5; no firm D call. In DNA form, the CDR3 reads TGTGCCAGCTCACCCATAGGCAATCAGCCCCAGCATTTT. Encoded protein: CASSPIGNQPQHF.